The present TCR beta chain was sequenced within a study of blood T cell repertoires in COVID-19 (dated by TCRdb to the early 2020s). General notes on the study: The collaborator samples originated in the United States, Italy and Spain and spanned the acute and convalescent phases of COVID-19. Where available, HLA class I and class II types were taken from metadata supplied by the sample provider and were not determined by assay-based typing. The repertoires were released in a freely available public database intended as a resource for research on the immune response to SARS-CoV-2. Nearly every sample came with metadata listing a de-identified subject ID, COVID-19 status, age in years and sex. Deeply sampled blood TCRbeta repertoires from subjects exposed to, actively infected with, or recovered from COVID-19 were included in the dataset. The prospective study material was composed of cDNA or gDNA derived from T cells, B-cell-depleted T cells, or PBMCs. Samples came from the ongoing ImmuneRACE study (first 160 participants) plus 1,254 subjects from 6 global collaborators. General study outcomes and caveats: Clinical and demographic metadata were provided uncurated, with the amount varying by source and participant.

TCRbeta CDR3 regions were amplified from genomic DNA by means of the immunoSEQ Assay, a bias-controlled multiplex PCR. The source study handled its data this way. Nucleated cell counts per sample were estimated from amplification of reference gene primers within the assay. Sequence reads were collapsed and filtered to measure the absolute abundance of every unique TCRbeta CDR3 rearrangement. Productive Simpson clonality was computed per sample as the square root of Simpson's diversity index over productive rearrangements. This immuneACCESS table, as held by TCRdb, lists in-frame sequences with V and J called but not all clones. Of the missing ones, under half trace to an unresolved V gene in checked studies; the others have no known cause. The DNA gave D and trimming, while V, J and clone size come from that table. The sample table records some 190,000 clones; approximately 77% of these occur just once. Roughly a tenth of the sample is taken by the ten largest.

Whole blood was collected in K2EDTA tubes by collaborating institutions according to the institutions' own protocols. For TCRbeta analysis, collaborator samples were shipped as frozen whole blood, as isolated PBMCs, or as DNA extracted from either sample type. In regard to this clone: Its specific antigen is unknown. The input lacks base qualities; no much larger clone sits a single base away.

The clonotype was recovered from an elderly woman with active or convalescent COVID-19. Sequencing was done on a sample of peripheral blood.

The encoded CDR3 is CASSSRNSGSTFNEQFF. The sequence in DNA is TGTGCCAGTAGTTCCCGGAATAGCGGGAGTACCTTTAATGAGCAGTTCTTC. The chain is encoded by TRBV19 joined to TRBJ2-1; 9 nucleotides in the junction match TRBD2. From the cysteine through the phenylalanine, the CDR3 covers 17 amino acids. Only the CDR3 part of the read is kept: 51 bases, read in frame from the first base. CDR1 is given as LNHDA and CDR2 as SQIVND, both from the germline V gene (reference sequence). The germline V and J ends show losses of 5 bases and 7 bases respectively, and no gene match explains 15 bases of the junction.